Below, 14 T cell receptor beta chains from the same sample are listed, as sequenced in a study of chemoradiotherapy in HPV16-positive cancers. Assay used: immunoSEQ multiplex PCR; TCRdb lists only in-frame clones, some missing. The sample lists 10,000 to 15,000 clones, approximately 89% occurring once. Sequencing used blood, obtained from a patient who underwent chemoradiotherapy. Receptor source: a human donor with HPV-associated anogenital cancer.

V and J are TRBV14 and TRBJ1-2, with 8 bases matching TRBD1. The length of the CDR3 is 13 residues. With V trimmed by 4 bases and J by 8 bases, 6 bases remained unmatched. From germline, CDR1 is SGHDN and CDR2 FVKESK. The CDR3 sequence: CASSLYTGGGYTF. The CDR3 DNA follows: TGTGCCAGCAGCCTCTATACAGGGGGAGGCTACACCTTC.

This clone was detected only once. The chain uses TRBV29-1 and TRBJ2-7; D may be TRBD2 (5 bases). The CDR3 contains 15 residues. The V gene lost 0 bases and the J gene lost 1 base, with 13 bases spanning the gap. In germline, CDR1 is SQVTM, CDR2 ANQGSEA. The DNA of the CDR3 is TGCAGCGTTGAAGATCCGACGGGGTTATCCTACGAGCAGTACTTC. This sequence encodes CSVEDPTGLSYEQYF.

The rearrangement joins TRBV18 to TRBJ1-4; D gene ambiguous. The CDR3 extends over 12 amino acids. The germline V gene encodes CDR1 KGHSH and CDR2 LQKENI. Trimming shortened V by 3 bases and J by 10 bases, and 9 bases separated the two germline ends. CDR3 region: CASSPDIGKLFF. DNA for the CDR3: TGTGCCAGCTCACCCGATATTGGAAAACTGTTTTTT.

The chain joins TRBV28 to TRBJ2-5, with D hard to call. CDR1 is MDHEN and CDR2 is SYDVKM in the germline V gene. V lost 6 bases and J 2 bases, leaving 4 bases between the germline ends. This CDR3 has 11 amino acids. The CDR3 nucleotides are TGTGCCAGCAGCCTTCAAGAGACCCAGTACTTC. Residues: CASSLQETQYF.

This sequence joins TRBV19 and TRBJ2-1; D call uncertain. This CDR3 is 15 amino acids long. Germline CDR1 reads LNHDA; CDR2 reads SQIVND (reference sequence). Deletions cut 4 bases from V and 5 bases from J, with 15 bases between. The CDR3 region has the DNA TGTGCCAGTAGTAATGGCAAACGAAAAAACAATGAGCAGTTCTTC. Translating gives CASSNGKRKNNEQFF.

This clone was counted between two and nine times. The chain recombines TRBV25-1 with TRBJ2-7; D unresolved. CDR3 size: 13 residues. Trimming left V 9 bases short and J 0 bases short, with 12 bases between. From germline, CDR1 is MGHDK and CDR2 SYGVNS. The CDR3 DNA is TGTGCCAGTCAACCATCGCTCTCCTACGAGCAGTACTTC. Translating it yields CASQPSLSYEQYF.

The chain links TRBV5-8 to TRBJ1-2; weak D call: TRBD1 (5 bases). Germline CDR1 and CDR2: SGHTS and YDEGEE. This CDR3 region has 16 residues. With 5 bases removed from V and 4 bases from J, the gap between germline ends came to 21 bases. This CDR3 reads CASSISVGHYSYGYTF. For the CDR3, the DNA is TGTGCCAGCAGTATATCGGTCGGACACTATAGCTATGGCTACACCTTC. Based on the CDR3 plus reference TRBV5-8 and TRBJ1-2, the full variable domain is EAGVTQSPTHLIKTRGQQATLRCSPISGHTSVYWYQQALGLGLQFLLWYDEGEERNRGNFPPRFSGRQFPNYSSELNVNALELEDSALYLCASSISVGHYSYGYTFGSGTRLTVV.

The genes are TRBV28 and TRBJ2-2; D call uncertain. The CDR3 extends over 11 amino acids. Trimming took 5 bases from V and 6 from J, leaving 4 bases between them. Germline CDR1 is MDHEN and CDR2 is SYDVKM. The CDR3 here is CASSLSGELFF. Written as DNA, the CDR3 is TGTGCCAGCAGTCTGTCCGGGGAGCTGTTTTTT.

V gene TRBV6-5 combines with J gene TRBJ2-5, with a tentative D call TRBD2 (6 bases). From germline, CDR1 is MNHEY and CDR2 SVGAGI. This CDR3 contains 14 residues. The V and J ends lost 0 bases and 3 bases respectively, with 8 bases between them. CDR3 in amino acids: CASSYSGGEETQYF. The DNA of the CDR3 is TGTGCCAGCAGTTACTCCGGCGGGGAAGAGACCCAGTACTTC.

This sequence joins TRBV2 and TRBJ2-1, with 9 bases identical to TRBD2. CDR3 size: 16 residues. Germline values: CDR1 SNHLY, CDR2 FYNNEI. V was clipped by 1 base and J by 7 bases; unmatched bases: 8. The CDR3 here is CASSEGMGGRANEQFF. CDR3 coding DNA: TGTGCCAGCAGTGAAGGGATGGGCGGGAGGGCTAATGAGCAGTTCTTC.

The CDR3 DNA reads as TGTGCCAGCAGTGAATTTCCGGGGAGGAACAATGAGCAGTTCTTC. It encodes CASSEFPGRNNEQFF. The V and J genes are TRBV2 and TRBJ2-1; tentative D call: TRBD2 (6 bases). The germline CDR1 and CDR2 sequences are SNHLY and FYNNEI. The V end lost 2 bases, the J end lost 5 bases, and 13 bases lay between the germline ends. The CDR3 extends over 15 amino acids.

V gene TRBV15 combines with J gene TRBJ1-1; the D gene is possibly TRBD1 (5 bases). This CDR3 comprises 12 residues. V lost 9 bases and J lost 4, with 12 bases in between. Germline V gene data show CDR1 as LNHNV and CDR2 as YYDKDF (reference sequence). CDR3 nucleotide sequence: TGTGCCACGGGGGGGGTGAGCACTGAAGCTTTCTTT. The encoded protein is CATGGVSTEAFF.

The chain uses TRBV7-8 and TRBJ1-2; no clear D. V lost 3 bases and J lost 1, with 6 bases in between. Per germline, CDR1 SGHVS and CDR2 FQNEAQ. This CDR3 is 13 amino acids long. CDR3 amino acids: CASSFTINYGYTF. CDR3 coding DNA: TGTGCCAGCAGCTTTACAATTAACTATGGCTACACCTTC.

The CDR3 loop is CASSQGQGGTYEQYF. The CDR3 bases are TGCGCCAGCAGCCAAGGACAGGGAGGAACCTACGAGCAGTACTTC. The chain couples TRBV4-1 to TRBJ2-7, with D maybe TRBD1 (7 bases). This CDR3 has 15 residues. Germline CDR1 is MGHRA and CDR2 is YSYEKL. Trimming cost V 1 base and J 2 bases, with 12 bases left between them.